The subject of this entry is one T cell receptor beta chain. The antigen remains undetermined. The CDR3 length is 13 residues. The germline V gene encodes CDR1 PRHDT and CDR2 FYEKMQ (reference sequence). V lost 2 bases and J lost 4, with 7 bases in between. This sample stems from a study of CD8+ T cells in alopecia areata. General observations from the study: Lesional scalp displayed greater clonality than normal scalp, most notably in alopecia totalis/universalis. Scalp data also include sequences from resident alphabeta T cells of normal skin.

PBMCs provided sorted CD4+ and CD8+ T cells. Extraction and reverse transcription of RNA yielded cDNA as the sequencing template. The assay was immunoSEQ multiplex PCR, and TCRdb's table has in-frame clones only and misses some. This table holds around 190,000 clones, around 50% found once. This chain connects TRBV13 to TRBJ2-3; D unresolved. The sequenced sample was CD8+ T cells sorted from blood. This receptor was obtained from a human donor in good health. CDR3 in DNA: TGTGCCAGCAGCTTACTAACCTCAGATACGCAGTATTTT. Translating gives CASSLLTSDTQYF.